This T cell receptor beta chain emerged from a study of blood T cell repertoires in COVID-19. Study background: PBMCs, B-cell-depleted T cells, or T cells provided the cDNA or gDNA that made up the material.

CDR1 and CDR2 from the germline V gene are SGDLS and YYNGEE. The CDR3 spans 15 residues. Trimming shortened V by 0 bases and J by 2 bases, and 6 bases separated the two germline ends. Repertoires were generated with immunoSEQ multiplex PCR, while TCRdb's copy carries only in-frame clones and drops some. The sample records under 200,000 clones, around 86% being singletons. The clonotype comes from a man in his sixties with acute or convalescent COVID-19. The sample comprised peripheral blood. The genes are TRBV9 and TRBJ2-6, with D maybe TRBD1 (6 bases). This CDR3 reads CASSVAGAGANVLTF. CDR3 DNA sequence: TGTGCCAGCAGCGTAGCAGGGGCTGGGGCCAACGTCCTGACTTTC.